This T cell receptor (beta chain) appears in the sequencing data of a study of blood T cells in healthy people across ages. Sample-barcoded 5' priming and a J-beta primer mix drove a second PCR of about 7 to 11 cycles. TCRdb re-called the 5' RACE reads with MiXCR, one entry per CDR3 protein. The sample gives roughly 1,500,000 distinct CDR3 sequences, roughly 30% of which show up once; roughly 10% is in the top ten. There are 18 residues in the CDR3. Per the germline V gene, CDR1 is MDHEN and CDR2 is SYDVKM. V shed 6 bases, J shed 3 bases, and the junction held 16 bases outside the gene matches. The sequence derives from a woman aged 30 to 39 in good health. The chain combines TRBV28 with TRBJ2-3; the match to TRBD2 covers 9 bases. The sequencing input was blood. The CDR3 is CASSPELVSGGPTDTQYF. The DNA of the CDR3 is TGTGCCAGCAGCCCGGAATTGGTTAGCGGGGGTCCTACAGATACGCAGTATTTT.